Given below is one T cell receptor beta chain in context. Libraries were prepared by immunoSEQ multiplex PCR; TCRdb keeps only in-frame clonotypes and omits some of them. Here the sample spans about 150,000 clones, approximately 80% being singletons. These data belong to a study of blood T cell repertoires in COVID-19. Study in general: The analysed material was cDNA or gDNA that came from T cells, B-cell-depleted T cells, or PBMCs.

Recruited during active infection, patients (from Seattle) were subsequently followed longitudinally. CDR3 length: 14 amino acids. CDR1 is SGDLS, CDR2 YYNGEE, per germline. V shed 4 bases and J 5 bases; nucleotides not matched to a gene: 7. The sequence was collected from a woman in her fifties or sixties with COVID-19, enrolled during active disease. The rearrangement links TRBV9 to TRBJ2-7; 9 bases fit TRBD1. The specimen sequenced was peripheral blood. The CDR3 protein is CASSTGQGRHEQYF. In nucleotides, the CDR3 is TGTGCCAGCAGCACCGGACAGGGGCGGCACGAGCAGTACTTC.